This TCR beta chain originates from a study of CD8 T cells in Susac syndrome. Study outcomes and limitations: As acknowledged by the study, its TCR sequencing and HLA analysis included a relatively small number of individuals.

It was with random hexamers that 0.5 to 1 ug RNA was reverse transcribed. One entry per CDR3 protein, called by TCRdb with MiXCR from the immunoSEQ multiplex PCR reads. The top ten hold around 0.2% of the sample, which has about 130,000 distinct CDR3 sequences, over 85% seen once. With respect to this clonotype: Its antigen is not known.

This CDR3 is 13 amino acids long. The germline V gene has CDR1 KGHDR and CDR2 SFDVKD. The germline V and J ends were trimmed by 0 bases and 9 bases, with 8 bases remaining between them. This clonotype was sampled from a human donor with Susac syndrome. This sequence joins TRBV24-1 and TRBJ2-1, with D possibly being TRBD1 or TRBD2 (5 bases each). Input material: CD8+ T cells from PBMCs. In nucleotides, the CDR3 is TGTGCCACCAGTGATTTGGAGGGGAGTGAGCAGTTCTTC. Amino acid sequence: CATSDLEGSEQFF.